The clone carrying this TCR beta chain has just a few counts. The target antigen is unknown. The data derive from a study of T-cell reconstitution after alpha-beta-depleted transplantation in children. It was with unique molecular identifiers that the TCRbeta library was prepared. TCRdb processed the PCR reads anew with MiXCR; each CDR3 protein has one entry. Of about a million distinct CDR3 sequences listed, under 30% are singletons. Broader study findings: One year after transplant, T-cell counts and diversity came mostly from newly produced T cells. Some patients showed high day-60 TCRbeta diversity, which derived from surviving recipient T cells and thymic progenitors. By about two months after transplant, alpha-beta T cells reportedly arose from several hundred graft clones that had expanded.

Germline V gene sequence: CDR1 SGHDT, CDR2 YYEEEE. J lost 5 bases, V lost 3 bases, and 10 bases had no gene match. This CDR3 region has 15 residues. The receptor was derived from a boy under two years old who had a stem cell transplant for SCID, so the T cells may come from the graft donor. The J gene is TRBJ2-7, the V gene TRBV5-6, with TRBD1 matching 8 bases. The sample here was PBMCs, mostly from graft donor cells, taken 360 days after TCRalphabeta/CD19-depleted stem cell transplant. CDR3 amino acids: CASSSEDREVNEQYF. CDR3 sequence (DNA): TGTGCCAGCAGCTCCGAGGACAGGGAGGTCAACGAGCAGTACTTC.